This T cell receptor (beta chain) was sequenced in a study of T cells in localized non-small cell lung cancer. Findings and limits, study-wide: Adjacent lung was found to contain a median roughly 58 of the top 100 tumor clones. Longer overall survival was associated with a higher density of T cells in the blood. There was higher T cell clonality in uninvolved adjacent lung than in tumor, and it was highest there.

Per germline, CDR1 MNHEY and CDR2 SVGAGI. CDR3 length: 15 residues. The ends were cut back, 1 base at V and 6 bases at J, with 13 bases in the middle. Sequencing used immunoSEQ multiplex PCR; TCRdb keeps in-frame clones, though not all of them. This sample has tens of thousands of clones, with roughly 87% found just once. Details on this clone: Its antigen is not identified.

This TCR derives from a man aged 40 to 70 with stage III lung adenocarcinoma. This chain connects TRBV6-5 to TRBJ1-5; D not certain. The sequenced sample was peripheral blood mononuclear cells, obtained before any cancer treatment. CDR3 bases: TGTGCCAGCAGTTACTTGGCCCGAGCGGGTCAGCCCCAGCATTTT. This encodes CASSYLARAGQPQHF.